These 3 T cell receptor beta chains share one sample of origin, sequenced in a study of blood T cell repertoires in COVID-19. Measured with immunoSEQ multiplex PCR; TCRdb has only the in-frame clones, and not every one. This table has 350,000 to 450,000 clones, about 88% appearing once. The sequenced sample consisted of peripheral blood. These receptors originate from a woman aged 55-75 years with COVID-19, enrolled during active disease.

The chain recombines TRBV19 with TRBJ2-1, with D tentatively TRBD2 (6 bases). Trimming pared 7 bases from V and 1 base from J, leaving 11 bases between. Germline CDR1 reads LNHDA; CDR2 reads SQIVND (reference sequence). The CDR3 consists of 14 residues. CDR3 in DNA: TGTGCCAGTAAGGCGGGGCCTTCCTACAATGAGCAGTTCTTC. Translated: CASKAGPSYNEQFF.

CDR3 DNA: TGTGCCAGCAGTCAAGAGGCCGATCAGCCCCAGCATTTT. This gives the protein CASSQEADQPQHF. This rearrangement joins TRBV6-4 to TRBJ1-5; D ambiguous. CDR1 and CDR2 (germline): MRHNA, SNTAGT. Trimming pared 5 bases from V and 5 bases from J, leaving 10 bases between. This CDR3 spans 13 amino acids.

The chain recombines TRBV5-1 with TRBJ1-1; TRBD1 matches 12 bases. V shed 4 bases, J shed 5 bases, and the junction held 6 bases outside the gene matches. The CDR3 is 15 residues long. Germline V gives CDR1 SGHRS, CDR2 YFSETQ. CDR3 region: CASSGTGGWRTEAFF. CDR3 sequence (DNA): TGCGCCAGCAGCGGGACAGGGGGCTGGAGGACTGAAGCTTTCTTT.